This T cell receptor beta chain stems from a study of cytomegalovirus exposure and HLA in healthy donors. Produced via immunoSEQ multiplex PCR; TCRdb's table is partial and in-frame only. The profile shows 200,000 to 300,000 clones, roughly 88% of them singletons. Germline V gene lookup returns CDR1 GTSNPN and CDR2 SVGIG (reference sequence). The CDR3 covers 14 residues. The ends lost 2 bases at V and 7 bases at J; junction bases unmatched: 3. The source material was PBMCs. This receptor was taken from a woman aged 25 to 39 in good health and CMV-seronegative. The V gene is TRBV30, the J gene TRBJ2-1; 12 bases map to TRBD2. The CDR3 sequence is CAWSIGLAGNEQFF. The DNA for the CDR3 is TGTGCCTGGAGTATTGGACTAGCGGGGAATGAGCAGTTCTTC.